The following is a T cell receptor beta chain sequence with its context. By how much of the sample it makes up, this clonotype is large (0.1 to 1%). It lacks a known antigen. Nothing much larger sits one base from this clone, and base qualities are not available. Trimming at the junction amounts to 2 bases on V and 7 bases on J, and the germline ends lie 11 bases apart. The cysteine opens and the phenylalanine closes a CDR3 of 13 amino acids. Only CDR3 DNA is held: 39 bases, read in frame from base 1. According to the germline V gene, CDR1 reads MNHEY and CDR2 reads SVGAGI. This sample stems from a study of precursors of human CD4 cytotoxic T cells (dated by TCRdb to 2017 to 2018). Broadly, across the study: CD4+ memory subsets from approximately 13 donors in total were covered by the bulk TCR-seq analysis. Sequences for both the TCRalpha and TCRbeta chains came out of the TCR-seq analysis of 15 or so donors (table S7). General study outcomes and caveats: Only 13 of the 14 donors were included in some of the bulk TCR-seq comparisons, which suggests that not every subset was available for every donor. More restricted TCR repertoires, with lower diversity and more expanded clonotypes, were shown by IL-7Rhigh and IL-7R- TEMRA subsets than by TCM and TEM subsets. According to the authors, an observational design in humans cannot definitively determine the direction of differentiation between precursor and effector cells. Expanded effector clonotypes accounted for a larger share of IL-7Rhigh TEMRA clonotypes than of TEM or TCM clonotypes.

The instrument was an Illumina MiSeq. From the authors' description of their analysis: The Shannon-Wiener index, computed in VDJtools, was used to measure repertoire diversity. A TCRbeta clonotype was considered expanded if its clonotype frequency was 3 or more. The public reads were reanalyzed by TCRdb: fastp trimming at Q25, MiXCR alignment, in-frame beta chains only. CDR3 protein sequences are deduplicated, and each keeps its most common genes and DNA. TCRdb's processing, not the authors' own work, is the source of the V and J calls. Here the sample has around 490 distinct CDR3 sequences; under 20% occur a single time. Roughly 15% of the sample comes from the top ten. To test whether a precursor-effector relationship exists among CD4 cytotoxic T cells, bulk UMI-based TCR sequencing was run on four sorted CD4+ memory subsets: TCM, TEM, IL-7Rhigh TEMRA, and IL-7R- TEMRA. Cells were obtained from peripheral blood mononuclear cells that had been isolated from human blood.

Material for sequencing was memory CD4+ T cells from blood (PBMCs). This TCR came from a human donor in good health. The chain is assembled from TRBV6-5 and TRBJ1-1; the D gene is perhaps TRBD1, from 5 matching bases. The CDR3 region reads CASSYAGAREAFF. At the DNA level, the sequence is TGTGCCAGCAGTTACGCTGGGGCCCGTGAAGCTTTCTTT.